Following are 29 T cell receptor beta chains from one sample sequenced in a study of regulatory and conventional T cells in breast cancer. One entry per CDR3 protein results from TCRdb running MiXCR on the PCR reads. The sample contains about 10,000 distinct CDR3 sequences, around a third of which appear only once. The material sequenced was conventional T cells from blood. These receptor sequences come from a male donor in good health.

This clonotype is deemed medium-sized. The V and J genes are TRBV18 and TRBJ2-3, with D unclear. The CDR3 is 14 amino acids. V lost 3 bases and J 4 bases, leaving 11 bases between the germline ends. The germline gives CDR1 KGHSH, CDR2 LQKENI. The CDR3 DNA follows: TGTGCCAGCTCACCCCCTGATCGGGCAGATACGCAGTATTTT. Translation gives CASSPPDRADTQYF.

By share, this clonotype ranks as medium-sized (0.01 to 0.1%). The chain employs TRBV20-1 and TRBJ1-2; D perhaps matches TRBD1 (6 bases). The CDR3 extends over 14 amino acids. V was shortened by 5 bases and J by 8 bases, with 21 bases between the two germline ends. Germline lookup yields CDR1 DFQATT and CDR2 SNEGSKA (reference sequence). The CDR3 reads CSAFRTAFLGGYTF. CDR3 nucleotide sequence: TGCAGTGCTTTCAGGACAGCCTTCTTGGGAGGCTACACCTTC.

The chain carries TRBV6-1 and TRBJ2-7; D not certain. This CDR3 has 12 amino acids. Germline CDR1 and CDR2: MNHNS and SASEGT. V was cut by 2 bases and J by 5 bases, with 7 bases left in between. CDR3 sequence reads: CASSETNHEQYF. CDR3 in DNA: TGTGCCAGCAGTGAAACGAACCACGAGCAGTACTTC.

In its sample, this clonotype ranks as medium-sized. J is TRBJ1-1 and V is TRBV6-5, with a tentative D call TRBD1 (6 bases). Per the germline V gene, CDR1 is MNHEY and CDR2 is SVGAGI. The CDR3 loop spans 16 amino acids. V gave up 4 bases and J gave up 6 bases, with 21 bases separating them. The CDR3 bases are TGTGCCAGCAGTTTACGGAAGACAGGAGACGATTCTGAAGCTTTCTTT. It encodes CASSLRKTGDDSEAFF.

This clonotype has only a few counts. V is TRBV3-1 and J is TRBJ2-3, with 13 bases lining up with TRBD2. V trimming: 4 bases; J trimming: 0 bases; junction bases outside the gene matches: 10. Germline V gene lookup returns CDR1 LGHDT and CDR2 YNNKEL (reference sequence). This CDR3 contains 19 residues. CDR3 DNA sequence: TGTGCCAGCAGCCGCGGAGGGGGACTAGCGGGGAGAAGCACAGATACGCAGTATTTT. This gives the protein CASSRGGGLAGRSTDTQYF.

The chain employs TRBV7-9 and TRBJ2-2; 9 bases fit TRBD1. After removal of 5 bases from V and 4 bases from J, the junction contained 5 bases not matched to a gene. CDR3 length: 15 amino acids. CDR1 SEHNR and CDR2 FQNEAQ come from the germline V gene (reference sequence). CDR3 amino acids: CASSPGQGSTGELFF. For the CDR3, the DNA is TGTGCCAGCAGCCCGGGACAGGGAAGCACCGGGGAGCTGTTTTTT.

V gene TRBV13 combines with J gene TRBJ2-7, with 7 bases identical to TRBD1. Trimming took 5 bases from V and 2 from J; bases not matched to a gene: 12. The germline CDR1 and CDR2 sequences are PRHDT and FYEKMQ (reference sequence). CDR3 length equals 16 residues. CDR3 region: CASSGDSSLSAYEQYF. CDR3 DNA sequence: TGTGCCAGCAGCGGGGACAGTTCCTTATCAGCCTACGAGCAGTACTTC.

The chain links TRBV7-9 to TRBJ1-4; 9 bases align to TRBD1. CDR3 size: 15 residues. V gave up 5 bases and J gave up 6 bases; unmatched junction bases: 7. Per the germline V gene, CDR1 is SEHNR and CDR2 is FQNEAQ (reference sequence). CDR3 residues: CASSPGDRAYEKLFF. For the CDR3, the DNA is TGTGCCAGCAGCCCTGGGGACAGGGCCTATGAAAAACTGTTTTTT.

This chain joins TRBV5-1 and TRBJ2-1, with TRBD2 matching 11 bases. The J segment lost 3 bases and the V segment lost 4 bases, leaving 3 bases of the junction unmatched. The germline V gene has CDR1 SGHRS and CDR2 YFSETQ. This CDR3 is built from 15 residues. Written as DNA, the CDR3 is TGCGCCAGCAGCCCGGGACTAGCGGACTACAATGAGCAGTTCTTC. This translates into CASSPGLADYNEQFF. The whole variable domain, remainder taken from reference TRBV5-1 and TRBJ2-1, is KAGVTQTPRYLIKTRGQQVTLSCSPISGHRSVSWYQQTPGQGLQFLFEYFSETQRNKGNFPGRFSGRQFSNSRSEMNVSTLELGDSALYLCASSPGLADYNEQFFGPGTRLTVL.

This clonotype showed up just a few times. A much larger clone differs by one base, so this may be a read error. The chain carries TRBV19 and TRBJ1-1, with unresolved D. Germline V lookup: CDR1 LNHDA, CDR2 SQIVND (reference sequence). The CDR3 runs 11 residues. The CDR3 sequence: CVSRAGFEAFF. CDR3 in DNA: TGTGTCAGTAGGGCCGGATTTGAAGCTTTCTTT. Using reference TRBV19 and TRBJ1-1 for the parts outside the CDR3, the full variable domain is DGGITQSPKYLFRKEGQNVTLSCEQNLNHDAMYWYRQDPGQGLRLIYYSQIVNDFQKGDIAEGYSVSREKKESFPLTVTSAQKNPTAFYLCVSRAGFEAFFGQGTRLTVV.

This clonotype was picked up a small number of times. The V and J genes are TRBV9 and TRBJ2-7; a weak D match, TRBD1 (5 bases). Per the germline V gene, CDR1 is SGDLS and CDR2 is YYNGEE. This CDR3 comprises 16 residues. The V gene lost 9 bases and the J gene lost 1 base, with 23 bases spanning the gap. CDR3 region: CATKGPGRQISYEQYF. CDR3 bases: TGTGCCACGAAAGGTCCGGGTAGACAGATATCCTACGAGCAGTACTTC.

This clonotype rates as medium-sized. This sequence joins TRBV29-1 and TRBJ1-1; no clear D gene. Germline CDR1 is SQVTM and CDR2 is ANQGSEA. The V and J ends lost 1 base and 9 bases respectively, with 9 bases between them. CDR3 length equals 11 residues. The CDR3 nucleotides are TGCAGCGTTGAAGTCGTATTGAAAGCTTTCTTT. The encoded protein is CSVEVVLKAFF.

Judged by abundance, this clonotype is medium-sized (0.01 to 0.1%). The chain has TRBV9 and TRBJ1-6; D not certain. V was clipped by 5 bases and J by 0 bases, with 15 bases between them. The CDR3 loop spans 17 amino acids. Germline CDR1 reads SGDLS; CDR2 reads YYNGEE. For the CDR3, the DNA is TGTGCCAGCAGTGACGGACTCACGAGCTCCTATAATTCACCCCTCCACTTT. It specifies CASSDGLTSSYNSPLHF.

This clonotype came up a few times. This chain uses TRBV21-1 with TRBJ1-1; whether TRBD1, the table's D call, matches the DNA was not checked. TRBV21-1 is an annotated pseudogene. The CDR3 has 15 residues. The CDR3 DNA reads as TGTGCCAGCAGCACCCGGGACAGGGAGGGGACTGAAGCTTTCTTT. Its translation is CASSTRDREGTEAFF.

This clonotype ranks as medium-sized (0.01 to 0.1%). The V call is TRBV12-3 or TRBV12-4, the J call TRBJ1-1; D might be TRBD1 (6 bases). V gave up 5 bases and J gave up 1 base, with 17 bases separating them. This CDR3 contains 16 residues. CDR3 DNA sequence: TGTGCCAGCAGTCCCTATTTCTCACAGGGGAACACTGAAGCTTTCTTT. It encodes CASSPYFSQGNTEAFF.

This clonotype showed up just a few times. V and J are TRBV30 and TRBJ1-1; the D gene is possibly TRBD1 (5 bases). The CDR3 is made up of 12 amino acids. The ends were cut back, 4 bases at V and 5 bases at J, with 11 bases in the middle. Germline V CDR1 and CDR2: GTSNPN, SVGIG (reference sequence). CDR3 nucleotide sequence: TGTGCCTGGAATTCAGGGCTGACTGAAGCTTTCTTT. Its translation is CAWNSGLTEAFF.

This chain connects TRBV6-1 to TRBJ2-7, with D perhaps being TRBD1 or TRBD2 (5 bases each). The V end was cut by 6 bases, the J end by 5 bases, with 11 bases between. The CDR3 covers 12 residues. Germline V gene sequence: CDR1 MNHNS, CDR2 SASEGT. Written as DNA, the CDR3 is TGTGCCAGCAGCGCTCAGGGAGACGAGCAGTACTTC. Translated, it gives CASSAQGDEQYF.

V is TRBV6-2 or TRBV6-3 and J is TRBJ2-1; D is unresolved. CDR3 length: 12 amino acids. Germline-derived CDR1 and CDR2 are MNHEY and SVGEGT. The V end lost 2 bases, the J end lost 10 bases, and 9 bases lay between the germline ends. The CDR3 loop reads CASSYAPGEQFF. The CDR3 DNA sequence: TGTGCCAGCAGTTACGCTCCGGGCGAGCAGTTCTTC.

The V gene is TRBV7-8, the J gene TRBJ2-1; possibly TRBD1 for D (6 bases). V was cut by 5 bases and J by 0 bases, with 11 bases left in between. Germline CDR1 reads SGHVS; CDR2 reads FQNEAQ. CDR3 length: 15 residues. The CDR3 sequence is CASSRTESSYNEQFF. CDR3 DNA: TGTGCCAGCAGCCGGACAGAAAGCTCCTACAATGAGCAGTTCTTC.

A word on this clonotype: A much larger clonotype is one base distant, so this may be a read error. The conserved final phenylalanine or tryptophan is absent from the CDR3, which likely points to a read error. The chain has TRBV7-2 and TRBJ2-7; D is ambiguous. This CDR3 is 14 amino acids long. CDR1 is SGHTA and CDR2 is FQGNSA in the germline V gene. Trimming shortened V by 1 base and J by 0 bases, and 7 bases separated the two germline ends. The CDR3 is CASSLVLTSYEQYL. CDR3 DNA sequence: TGTGCCAGCAGCTTAGTACTGACCTCCTACGAGCAGTACCTC.

About this clonotype itself: The CDR3 does not close with the conserved phenylalanine or tryptophan, likely indicating a read error. The chain joins TRBV5-1 to TRBJ2-7; 9 nucleotides align to TRBD1. J was trimmed by 4 bases and V by 4 bases; bases with no gene match: 6. CDR3 length: 14 amino acids. Germline CDR1 and CDR2: SGHRS and YFSETQ. As DNA, the CDR3 is TGCGCCAGCAGCGAGACAGGGGGAAGATACGAGCAGTACCTC. It encodes CASSETGGRYEQYL.

This clonotype is labeled large. The rearrangement links TRBV7-2 to TRBJ1-5; D unclear. V was cut by 2 bases and J by 0 bases, with 11 bases left in between. The CDR3 runs 16 residues. Per the germline V gene, CDR1 is SGHTA and CDR2 is FQGNSA. Here the CDR3 reads CASSLFESYSNQPQHF. The CDR3 bases are TGTGCCAGCAGCTTATTCGAAAGTTATAGCAATCAGCCCCAGCATTTT.

This sequence joins TRBV5-1 and TRBJ2-5; TRBD2 agrees at 13 bases. The CDR3 length is 17 residues. Trimming removed 4 bases from V and 1 base from J; junction bases left unmatched: 7. Germline CDR1 is SGHRS and CDR2 is YFSETQ. CDR3 amino acids: CASSPGTSGARQETQYF. CDR3 DNA sequence: TGCGCCAGCAGCCCAGGGACTAGCGGGGCACGCCAAGAGACCCAGTACTTC.

This clonotype rates as medium-sized. This rearrangement joins TRBV5-8 to TRBJ1-4; the D is unclear. CDR1 and CDR2 from the germline V gene are SGHTS and YDEGEE. V lost 1 base to trimming and J lost 4 bases, with 8 bases between them. The CDR3 covers 14 residues. In nucleotides, the CDR3 is TGTGCCAGCAGCTTGTGGGTCATTAATGAAAAACTGTTTTTT. Translating gives CASSLWVINEKLFF. The full variable domain, completed using reference TRBV5-8 and TRBJ1-4, is EAGVTQSPTHLIKTRGQQATLRCSPISGHTSVYWYQQALGLGLQFLLWYDEGEERNRGNFPPRFSGRQFPNYSSELNVNALELEDSALYLCASSLWVINEKLFFGSGTQLSVL.

By proportion, this clonotype is medium-sized. The rearrangement uses TRBV18 and TRBJ2-7; weak D call: TRBD1 (6 bases). The CDR3 length is 16 residues. Trimming shortened V by 1 base and J by 3 bases, and 16 bases separated the two germline ends. Germline V gene sequence: CDR1 KGHSH, CDR2 LQKENI. The CDR3 coding sequence is TGTGCCAGCTCACCACTTGGCCTCAGGGGCCTCTACGAGCAGTACTTC. As protein: CASSPLGLRGLYEQYF.

This clonotype occurred a few times. The rearrangement uses TRBV6-2 or TRBV6-3 and TRBJ2-3, with D possibly being TRBD1 (5 bases). This CDR3 contains 15 residues. The germline CDR1 and CDR2 sequences are MNHEY and SVGEGT. V lost 7 bases to trimming and J lost 4 bases, with 18 bases between them. CDR3 nucleotides: TGTGCCAGCACTCAGGGCAACTTCGGCGCAGATACGCAGTATTTT. Protein product: CASTQGNFGADTQYF.

There are a few counts of this clonotype. This sequence joins TRBV7-3 and TRBJ2-2, with 8 nucleotides matching TRBD1. Per germline, CDR1 SGHTA and CDR2 FQGTGA. The V gene end was trimmed by 4 bases and the J gene end by 7 bases; junction bases not matched to a gene: 5. This CDR3 is 14 amino acids long. CDR3 protein: CASSWYRGVGELFF. The CDR3 bases are TGTGCCAGCAGCTGGTACAGGGGGGTCGGGGAGCTGTTTTTT. The full variable domain, rest sourced from reference TRBV7-3 and TRBJ2-2, is GAGVSQTPSNKVTEKGKYVELRCDPISGHTALYWYRQSLGQGPEFLIYFQGTGAADDSGLPNDRFFAVRPEGSVSTLKIQRTERGDSAVYLCASSWYRGVGELFFGEGSRLTVL.

This clonotype was detected only once. The V and J genes are TRBV28 and TRBJ2-7, with D unclear. Germline CDR1 MDHEN, CDR2 SYDVKM. Between the trimmed V and J ends, which lost 4 bases and 1 base, there was a span of 8 bases. The CDR3 sequence is 13 residues long. The DNA for the CDR3 is TGTGCCAGCAGTTCGAGCTTTTCCTACGAGCAGTACTTC. This encodes CASSSSFSYEQYF.

Within the sample, this clonotype is medium-sized. The chain links TRBV5-4 to TRBJ2-7, with 8 bases identical to TRBD1. The CDR3 is 13 amino acids. Germline V gene data show CDR1 as SGHNT and CDR2 as YYREEE (reference sequence). The junction had 6 bases not matched to a gene; V was cut back by 3 bases and J by 7 bases. CDR3 amino acids: CASSSGQGWEQYF. In DNA form, the CDR3 reads TGTGCCAGCAGCTCTGGACAGGGATGGGAGCAGTACTTC.